This T cell receptor (beta chain) was captured by sequencing in a study of CD8 T cells in Susac syndrome. A quantity of about 0.5 to 1 ug RNA underwent reverse transcription using random hexamers. A multiplex approach, immunoSEQ multiplex PCR, amplified TCR beta CDR3 across 54 Vbeta and 13 Jbeta. TCRdb itself ran the immunoSEQ multiplex PCR reads through MiXCR, one entry per CDR3 protein. The sample has approximately 200,000 distinct CDR3 sequences; 80% to 95% are singletons. Sequencing of TCR beta, carried out with a high-throughput approach, was applied to CD8+ and CD4+ T cells from the blood. The multiple sclerosis control group consisted of treatment-naive patients whose relapsing-remitting disease, which was either stable or active, fulfilled revised McDonald criteria. TEMRA cells were FACS-enriched, and CD8+ and CD4+ T cells were isolated negatively. This CDR3 has 12 residues. The V gene lost 3 bases and the J gene lost 4 bases, with 6 bases spanning the gap. The V gene's germline CDR1 is LGHDT and CDR2 YNNKEL (reference sequence).

The chain uses TRBV3-1 and TRBJ1-1; the D is unclear. Material: CD8+ T cells from PBMCs. The origin of this receptor is a human donor with multiple sclerosis. The CDR3 nucleotides are TGTGCCAGCAGCCAGGGGATCACTGAAGCTTTCTTT. This gives the protein CASSQGITEAFF.